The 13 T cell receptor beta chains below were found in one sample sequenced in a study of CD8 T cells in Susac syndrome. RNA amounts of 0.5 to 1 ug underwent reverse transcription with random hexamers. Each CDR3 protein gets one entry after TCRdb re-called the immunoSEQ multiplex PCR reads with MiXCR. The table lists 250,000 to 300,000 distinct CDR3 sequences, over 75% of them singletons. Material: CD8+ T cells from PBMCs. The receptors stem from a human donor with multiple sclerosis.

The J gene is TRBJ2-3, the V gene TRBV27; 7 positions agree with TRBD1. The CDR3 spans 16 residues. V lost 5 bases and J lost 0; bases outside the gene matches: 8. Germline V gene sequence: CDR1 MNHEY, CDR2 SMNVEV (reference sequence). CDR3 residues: CASSPGTAISTDTQYF. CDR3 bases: TGTGCCAGCAGTCCGGGGACAGCGATTAGCACAGATACGCAGTATTTT.

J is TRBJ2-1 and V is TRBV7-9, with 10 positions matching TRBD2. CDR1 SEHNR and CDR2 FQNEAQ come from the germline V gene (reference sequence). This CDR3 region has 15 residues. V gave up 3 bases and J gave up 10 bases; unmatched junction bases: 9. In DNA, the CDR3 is TGTGCCAGCAGCTTCCCAGCGGGAGGGCCTAGGGAGCAGTTCTTC. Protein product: CASSFPAGGPREQFF.

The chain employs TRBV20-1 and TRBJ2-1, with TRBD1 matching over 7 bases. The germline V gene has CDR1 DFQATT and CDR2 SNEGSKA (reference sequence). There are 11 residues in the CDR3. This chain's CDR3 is CMTDRPNEQFF. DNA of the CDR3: TGCATGACGGACAGGCCCAATGAGCAGTTCTTC.

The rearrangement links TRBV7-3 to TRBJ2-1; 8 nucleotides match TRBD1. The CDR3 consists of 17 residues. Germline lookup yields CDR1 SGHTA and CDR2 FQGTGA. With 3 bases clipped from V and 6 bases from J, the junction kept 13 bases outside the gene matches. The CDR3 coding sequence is TGTGCCAGCAGCTTTTTATTCTCGGGACAGGAGGCCAATGAGCAGTTCTTC. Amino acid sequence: CASSFLFSGQEANEQFF.

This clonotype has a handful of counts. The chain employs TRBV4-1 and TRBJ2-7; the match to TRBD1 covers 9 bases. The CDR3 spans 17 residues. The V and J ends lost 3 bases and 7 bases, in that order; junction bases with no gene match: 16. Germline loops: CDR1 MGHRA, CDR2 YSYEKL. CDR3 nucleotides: TGCGCCAGCAGCCATAGGGTGGTCGGGACAGGGCAGGAAGAGCAGTACTTC. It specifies CASSHRVVGTGQEEQYF.

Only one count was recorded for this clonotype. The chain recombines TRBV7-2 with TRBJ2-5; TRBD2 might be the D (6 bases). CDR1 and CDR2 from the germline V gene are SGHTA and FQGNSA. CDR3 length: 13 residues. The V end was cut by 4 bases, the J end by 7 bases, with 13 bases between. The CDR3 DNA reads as TGTGCCAGCAGCTCGACTAGTTATGGGACCCAGTACTTC. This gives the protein CASSSTSYGTQYF.

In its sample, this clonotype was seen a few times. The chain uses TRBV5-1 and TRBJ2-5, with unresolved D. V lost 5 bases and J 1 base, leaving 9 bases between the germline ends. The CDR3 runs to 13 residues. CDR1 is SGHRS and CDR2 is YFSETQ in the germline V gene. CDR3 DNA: TGCGCCAGCAGGATTAACAGCCAAGAGACCCAGTACTTC. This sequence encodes CASRINSQETQYF.

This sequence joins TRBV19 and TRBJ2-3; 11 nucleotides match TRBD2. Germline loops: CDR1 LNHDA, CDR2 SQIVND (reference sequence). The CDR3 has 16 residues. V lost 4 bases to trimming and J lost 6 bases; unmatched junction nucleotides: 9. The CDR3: CASSKLAGEQLDTQYF. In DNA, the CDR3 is TGTGCCAGTAGTAAACTAGCGGGGGAGCAATTGGATACGCAGTATTTT. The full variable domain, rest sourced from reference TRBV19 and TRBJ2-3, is DGGITQSPKYLFRKEGQNVTLSCEQNLNHDAMYWYRQDPGQGLRLIYYSQIVNDFQKGDIAEGYSVSREKKESFPLTVTSAQKNPTAFYLCASSKLAGEQLDTQYFGPGTRLTVL.

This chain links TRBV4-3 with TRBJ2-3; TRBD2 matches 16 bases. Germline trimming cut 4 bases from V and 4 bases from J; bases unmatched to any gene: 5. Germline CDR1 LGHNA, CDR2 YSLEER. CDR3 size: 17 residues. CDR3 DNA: TGCGCCAGCAGCCGCGGGACTAGCGGGAGGGGGGCAGATACGCAGTATTTT. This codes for CASSRGTSGRGADTQYF.

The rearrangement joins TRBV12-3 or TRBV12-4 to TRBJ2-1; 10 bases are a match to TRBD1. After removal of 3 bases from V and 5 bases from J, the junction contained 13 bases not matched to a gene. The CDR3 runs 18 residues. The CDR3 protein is CASSFFSPGQGGNNEQFF. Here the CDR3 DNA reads TGTGCCAGCAGTTTTTTCTCACCAGGACAGGGGGGAAACAATGAGCAGTTCTTC.

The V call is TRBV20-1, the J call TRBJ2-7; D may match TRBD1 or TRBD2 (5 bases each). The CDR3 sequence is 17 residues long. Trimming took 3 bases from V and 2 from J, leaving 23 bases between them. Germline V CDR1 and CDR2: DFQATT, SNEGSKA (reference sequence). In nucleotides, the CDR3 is TGCAGTGCTAGCGTATATGTTGGGTGGGGGTCCCCCTACGAGCAGTACTTC. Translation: CSASVYVGWGSPYEQYF.

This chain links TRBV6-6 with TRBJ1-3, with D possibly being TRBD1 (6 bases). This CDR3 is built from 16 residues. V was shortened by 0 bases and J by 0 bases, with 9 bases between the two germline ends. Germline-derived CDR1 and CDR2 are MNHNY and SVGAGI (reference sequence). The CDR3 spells CASSYSGGSSGNTIYF. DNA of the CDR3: TGTGCCAGCAGTTACTCAGGGGGGAGCTCTGGAAACACCATATATTTT.

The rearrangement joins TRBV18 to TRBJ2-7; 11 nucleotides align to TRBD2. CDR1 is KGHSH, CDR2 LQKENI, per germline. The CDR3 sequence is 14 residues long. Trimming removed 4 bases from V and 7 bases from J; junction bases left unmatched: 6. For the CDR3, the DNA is TGTGCCAGCTCACGTAGCGGGAGGGCGGGGGAGCAGTACTTC. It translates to CASSRSGRAGEQYF.